One and the same sample provided the 2 T cell receptor beta chains below, sequenced in a study of blood T cell repertoires in COVID-19. Assay used: immunoSEQ multiplex PCR; TCRdb lists only in-frame clones, some missing. Found here are around 55,000 clones, around 84% of them singletons; the top ten hold 5.9%. Sequenced: peripheral blood. Receptor source: a human donor in a cohort sampled during active or convalescent COVID-19.

In nucleotides, the CDR3 is TGCGCCAGCAGCTTGGAGGACAGGGGTGGAAACACCATATATTTT. Translated, it gives CASSLEDRGGNTIYF. The chain couples TRBV5-1 to TRBJ1-3; 9 positions match TRBD1. With 0 bases clipped from V and 3 bases from J, the junction kept 1 base outside the gene matches. The CDR3 spans 15 residues. The V gene's germline CDR1 is SGHRS and CDR2 YFSETQ.

The genes are TRBV7-2 and TRBJ2-7; TRBD1 might be the D (6 bases). Germline CDR1 is SGHTA and CDR2 is FQGNSA. The CDR3 loop spans 15 amino acids. V was trimmed by 1 base and J by 3 bases, leaving 13 bases between them. The CDR3 region is CASSLELAGVYEQYF. The CDR3 nucleotides are TGTGCCAGCAGCTTAGAACTGGCAGGGGTCTACGAGCAGTACTTC.